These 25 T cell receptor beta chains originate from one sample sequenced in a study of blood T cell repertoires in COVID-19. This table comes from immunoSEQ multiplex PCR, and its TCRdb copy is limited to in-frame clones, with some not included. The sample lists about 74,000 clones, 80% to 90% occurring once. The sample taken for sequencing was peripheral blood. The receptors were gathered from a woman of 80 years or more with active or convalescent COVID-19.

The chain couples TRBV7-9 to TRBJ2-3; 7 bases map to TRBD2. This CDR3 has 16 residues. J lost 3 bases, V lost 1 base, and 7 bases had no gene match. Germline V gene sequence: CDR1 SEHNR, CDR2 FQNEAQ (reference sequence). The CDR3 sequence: CASSLGGGRVTDTQYF. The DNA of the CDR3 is TGTGCCAGCAGCTTAGGAGGCGGGAGAGTAACAGATACGCAGTATTTT.

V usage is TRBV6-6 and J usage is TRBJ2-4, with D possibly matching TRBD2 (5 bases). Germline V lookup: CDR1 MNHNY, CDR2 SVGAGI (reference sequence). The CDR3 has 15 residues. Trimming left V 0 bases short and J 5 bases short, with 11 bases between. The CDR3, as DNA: TGTGCCAGCAGTTACTCGAGCGGTTTCCAAAACATTCAGTACTTC. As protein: CASSYSSGFQNIQYF.

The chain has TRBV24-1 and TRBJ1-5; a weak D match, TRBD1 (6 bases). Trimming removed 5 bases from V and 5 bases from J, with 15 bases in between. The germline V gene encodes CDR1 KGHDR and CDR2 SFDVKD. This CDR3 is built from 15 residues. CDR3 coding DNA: TGTGCCACCAGTGCTGGGGGCTCCGGGGATCAGCCCCAGCATTTT. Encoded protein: CATSAGGSGDQPQHF.

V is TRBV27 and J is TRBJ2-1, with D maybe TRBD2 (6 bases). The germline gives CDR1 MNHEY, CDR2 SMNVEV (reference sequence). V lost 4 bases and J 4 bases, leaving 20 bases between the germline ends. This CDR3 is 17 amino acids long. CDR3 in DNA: TGTGCCAGCAGTTCGATTAGCGGCGGGGCCGGATACAATGAGCAGTTCTTC. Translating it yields CASSSISGGAGYNEQFF.

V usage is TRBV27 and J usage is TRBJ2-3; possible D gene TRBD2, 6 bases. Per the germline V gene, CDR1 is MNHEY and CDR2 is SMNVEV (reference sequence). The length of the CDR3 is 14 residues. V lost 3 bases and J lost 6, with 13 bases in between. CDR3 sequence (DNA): TGTGCCAGCAGTTTGAGAAGCGGGCGGGATACGCAGTATTTT. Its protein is CASSLRSGRDTQYF.

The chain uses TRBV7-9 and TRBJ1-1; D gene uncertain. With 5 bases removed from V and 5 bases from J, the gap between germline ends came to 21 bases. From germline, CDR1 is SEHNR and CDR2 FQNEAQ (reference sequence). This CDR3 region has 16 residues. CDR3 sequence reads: CASSPRGRVAGTEAFF. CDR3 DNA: TGTGCCAGCAGCCCCCGCGGGAGGGTGGCTGGAACTGAAGCTTTCTTT.

CDR3 nucleotides: TGTGCCAGCAGTGAACTCCTGGGCGAGACCCAGTACTTC. Protein sequence: CASSELLGETQYF. The chain links TRBV6-1 to TRBJ2-5; no clear D gene. Trimming took off 2 bases at V and 5 bases at J, with 9 bases between the two ends. Germline-derived CDR1 and CDR2 are MNHNS and SASEGT. The CDR3 covers 13 residues.

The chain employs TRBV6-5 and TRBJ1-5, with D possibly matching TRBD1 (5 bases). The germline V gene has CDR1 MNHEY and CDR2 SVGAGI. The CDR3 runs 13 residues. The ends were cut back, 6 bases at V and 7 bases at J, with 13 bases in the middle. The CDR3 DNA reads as TGTGCCAGCAGCTCTGACAGAGGACAGCCCCAGCATTTT. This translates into CASSSDRGQPQHF.

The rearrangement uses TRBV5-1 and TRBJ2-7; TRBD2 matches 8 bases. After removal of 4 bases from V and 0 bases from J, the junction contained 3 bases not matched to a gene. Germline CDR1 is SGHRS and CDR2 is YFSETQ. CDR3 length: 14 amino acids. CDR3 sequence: CASSISGNSYEQYF. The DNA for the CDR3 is TGCGCCAGCAGCATTAGCGGGAACTCCTACGAGCAGTACTTC.

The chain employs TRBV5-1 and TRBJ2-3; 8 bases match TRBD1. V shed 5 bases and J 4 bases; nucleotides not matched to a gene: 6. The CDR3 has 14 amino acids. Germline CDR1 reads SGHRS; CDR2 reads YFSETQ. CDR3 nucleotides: TGCGCCAGCAGTCCCGGACAGGGCTCAGATACGCAGTATTTT. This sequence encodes CASSPGQGSDTQYF.

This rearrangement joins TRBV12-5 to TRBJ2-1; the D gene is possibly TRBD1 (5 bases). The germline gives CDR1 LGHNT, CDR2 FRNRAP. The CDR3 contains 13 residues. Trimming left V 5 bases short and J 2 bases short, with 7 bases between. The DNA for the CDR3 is TGTGCTAGTGGTCTGGACACCTACAATGAGCAGTTCTTC. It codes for CASGLDTYNEQFF.

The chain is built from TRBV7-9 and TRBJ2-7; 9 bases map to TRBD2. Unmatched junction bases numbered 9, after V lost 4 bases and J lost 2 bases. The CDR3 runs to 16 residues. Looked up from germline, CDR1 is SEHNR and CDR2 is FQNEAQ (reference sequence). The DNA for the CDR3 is TGTGCCAGCAGCTCCTCCACTGGCGGGAGGGCCTACGAGCAGTACTTC. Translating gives CASSSSTGGRAYEQYF.

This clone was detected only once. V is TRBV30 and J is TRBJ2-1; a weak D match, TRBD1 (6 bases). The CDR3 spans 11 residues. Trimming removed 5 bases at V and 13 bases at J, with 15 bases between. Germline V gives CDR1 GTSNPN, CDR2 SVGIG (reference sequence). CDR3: CAWEGRGSQFF. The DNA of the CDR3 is TGTGCCTGGGAAGGTAGGGGGTCCCAGTTCTTC.

The DNA of the CDR3 is TGTGCCAGCAGTTTATTTAGGGGCGGTGAAGCTTTCTTT. It is translated as CASSLFRGGEAFF. The rearrangement joins TRBV27 to TRBJ1-1; TRBD1 is a possible D gene (5 bases). The CDR3 extends over 13 amino acids. Germline lookup yields CDR1 MNHEY and CDR2 SMNVEV (reference sequence). Trimming left V 1 base short and J 7 bases short, with 10 bases between.

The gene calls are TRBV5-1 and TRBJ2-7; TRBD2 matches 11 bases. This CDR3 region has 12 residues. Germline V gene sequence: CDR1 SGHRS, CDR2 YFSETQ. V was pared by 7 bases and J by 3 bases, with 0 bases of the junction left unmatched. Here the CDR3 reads CASGTSGYEQYF. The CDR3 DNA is TGCGCCAGCGGGACTAGCGGCTACGAGCAGTACTTC.

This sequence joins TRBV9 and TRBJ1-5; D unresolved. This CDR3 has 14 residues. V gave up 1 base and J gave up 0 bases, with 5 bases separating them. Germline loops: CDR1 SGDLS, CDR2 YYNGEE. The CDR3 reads CASSVSGSNQPQHF. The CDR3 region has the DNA TGTGCCAGCAGCGTATCGGGTAGCAATCAGCCCCAGCATTTT.

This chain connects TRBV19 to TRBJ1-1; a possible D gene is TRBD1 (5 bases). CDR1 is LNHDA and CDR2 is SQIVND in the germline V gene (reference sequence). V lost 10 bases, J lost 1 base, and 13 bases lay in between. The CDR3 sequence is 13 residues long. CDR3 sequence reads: CATRGVTNTEAFF. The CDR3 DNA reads TGTGCCACCCGGGGGGTCACGAACACTGAAGCTTTCTTT.

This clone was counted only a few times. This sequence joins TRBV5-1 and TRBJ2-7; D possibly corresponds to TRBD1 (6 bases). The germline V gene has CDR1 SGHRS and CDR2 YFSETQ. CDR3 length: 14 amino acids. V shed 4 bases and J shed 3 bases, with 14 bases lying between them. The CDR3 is CASSPGAGVYEQYF. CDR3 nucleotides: TGCGCCAGCAGCCCAGGGGCAGGGGTCTACGAGCAGTACTTC.

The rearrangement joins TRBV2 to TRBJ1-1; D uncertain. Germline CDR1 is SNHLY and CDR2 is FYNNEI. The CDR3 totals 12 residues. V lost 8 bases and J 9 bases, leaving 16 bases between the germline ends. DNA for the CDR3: TGTGCCAGCGGAAACCCGGAGAGGCAAGCTTTCTTT. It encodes CASGNPERQAFF.

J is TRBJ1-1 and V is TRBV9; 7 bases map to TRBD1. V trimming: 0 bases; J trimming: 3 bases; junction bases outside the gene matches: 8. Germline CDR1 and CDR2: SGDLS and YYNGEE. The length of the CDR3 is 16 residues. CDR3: CASSVALTGEDTEAFF. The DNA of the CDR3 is TGTGCCAGCAGCGTAGCCCTTACAGGGGAGGACACTGAAGCTTTCTTT.

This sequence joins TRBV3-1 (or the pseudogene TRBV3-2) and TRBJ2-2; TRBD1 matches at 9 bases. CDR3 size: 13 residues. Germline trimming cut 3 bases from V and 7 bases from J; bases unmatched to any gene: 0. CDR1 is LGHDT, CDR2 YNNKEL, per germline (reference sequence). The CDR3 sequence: CASSQTGGGELFF. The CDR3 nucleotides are TGTGCCAGCAGCCAGACAGGGGGCGGGGAGCTGTTTTTT.

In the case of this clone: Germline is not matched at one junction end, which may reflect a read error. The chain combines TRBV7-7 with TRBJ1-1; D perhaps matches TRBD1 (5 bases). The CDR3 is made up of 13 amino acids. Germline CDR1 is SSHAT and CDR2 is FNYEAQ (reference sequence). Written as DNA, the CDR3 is TGTGCTAGCAGCCACGACAGAAACACTGAAGCTTTCTTT. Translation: CASSHDRNTEAFF. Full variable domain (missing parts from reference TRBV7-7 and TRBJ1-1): GAGVSQSPRYKVTKRGQDVTLRCDPISSHATLYWYQQALGQGPEFLTYFNYEAQPDKSGLPSDRFSAERPEGSISTLTIQRTEQRDSAMYRCASSHDRNTEAFFGQGTRLTVV.

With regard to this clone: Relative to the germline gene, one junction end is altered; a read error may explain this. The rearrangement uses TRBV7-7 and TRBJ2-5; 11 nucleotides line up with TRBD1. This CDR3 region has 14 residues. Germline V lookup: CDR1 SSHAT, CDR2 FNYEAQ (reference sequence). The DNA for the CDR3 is TGTGCTAGCAGCCCCGGGACAGGGGGGGGGACCCAGTACTTC. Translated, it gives CASSPGTGGGTQYF.

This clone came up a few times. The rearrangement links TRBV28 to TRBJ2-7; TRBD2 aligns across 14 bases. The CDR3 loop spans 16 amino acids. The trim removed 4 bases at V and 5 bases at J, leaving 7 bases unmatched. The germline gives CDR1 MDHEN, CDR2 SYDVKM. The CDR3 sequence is CASSSPTSGRADEQYF. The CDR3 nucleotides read TGTGCCAGCAGTTCCCCGACTAGCGGGAGGGCGGACGAGCAGTACTTC. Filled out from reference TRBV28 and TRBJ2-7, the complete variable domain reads DVKVTQSSRYLVKRTGEKVFLECVQDMDHENMFWYRQDPGLGLRLIYFSYDVKMKEKGDIPEGYSVSREKKERFSLILESASTNQTSMYLCASSSPTSGRADEQYFGPGTRLTVT.

The CDR3 coding sequence is TGCGCCAGCAGCAGCCCGTGGGAGGACGAGCAGTACTTC. This translates into CASSSPWEDEQYF. The genes are TRBV5-1 and TRBJ2-7; D is perhaps TRBD2 (6 bases). The CDR3 totals 13 residues. Trimming pared 4 bases from V and 5 bases from J, leaving 13 bases between. In germline, CDR1 is SGHRS, CDR2 YFSETQ.